This paragraph reports one T cell receptor beta chain. Its antigen is unknown. No qualities accompany the bases; no much larger clone lies one base away. The entry originates in a study of CD49a tissue-resident CD8 T cells in human skin listed by TCRdb under 2017. At the level of the whole study: The study examined tissue-resident memory CD8+ T cell subsets in human skin defined by CD49a, CD69 and CD103 expression.

In sorted CD8+ T cells obtained from the blood, dermis and epidermis of about five healthy donors, TCR beta CDR3 regions were analysed. All TCR-sequenced donors were healthy individuals, and each provided both blood and skin samples. CD8+ T cell populations were isolated by sorting before TCR beta sequencing. Library preparation was by the immunoSEQ multiplex PCR assay. The authors' pipeline ran thus. TCR V beta family usage frequencies were compared across the sorted blood, dermal and epidermal CD8+ T cell populations. The table comes from immuneACCESS by way of TCRdb, which keeps in-frame sequences with V and J called. Part of the clones is missing from these tables; in studies checked, under half for an unresolved V gene and the rest for unknown reasons. V, J and clone size are those of that table, while D and trimming were read from the DNA. A total of some 800 clones appear in this sample, roughly 67% of them only once. The top ten clones comprise 13% of the sample.

The receptor was derived from a human donor in good health. The material sequenced was CLA- CD8+ effector memory T cells sorted from blood.

The encoded CDR3 is CASSVFPGNNYGYTF. The nucleotide sequence is given as TGTGCCAGCAGTGTCTTTCCAGGGAATAACTATGGCTACACCTTC. This receptor chain uses TRBV2 and TRBJ1-2, with a tentative D gene TRBD1 over 5 matching bases. The V and J ends are trimmed by 4 bases and 1 base, leaving 13 bases between them. From cysteine to phenylalanine, the CDR3 is 15 amino acids long. Only the CDR3 portion is preserved as DNA: 45 bases, with reading frame beginning at the first base. As encoded in the germline V gene, CDR1 is SNHLY while CDR2 is FYNNEI.